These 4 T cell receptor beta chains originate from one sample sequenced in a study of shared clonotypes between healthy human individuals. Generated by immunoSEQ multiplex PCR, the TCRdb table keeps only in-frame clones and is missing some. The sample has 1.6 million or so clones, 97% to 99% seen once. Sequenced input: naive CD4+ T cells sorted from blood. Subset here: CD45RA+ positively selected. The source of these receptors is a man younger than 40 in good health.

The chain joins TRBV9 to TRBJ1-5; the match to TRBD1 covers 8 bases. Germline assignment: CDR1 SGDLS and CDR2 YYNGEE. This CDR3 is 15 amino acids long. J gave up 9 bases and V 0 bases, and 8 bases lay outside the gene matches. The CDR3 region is CASSVDTRQGRPQHF. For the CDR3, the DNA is TGTGCCAGCAGCGTAGATACACGACAGGGGCGGCCCCAGCATTTT.

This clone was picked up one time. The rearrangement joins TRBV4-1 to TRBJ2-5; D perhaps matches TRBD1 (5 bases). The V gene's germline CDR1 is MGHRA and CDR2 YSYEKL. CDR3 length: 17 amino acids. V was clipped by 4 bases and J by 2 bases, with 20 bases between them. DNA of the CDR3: TGCGCCAGCAGCCCCCTGGGGCTGCAGGGCCAACAAGAGACCCAGTACTTC. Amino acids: CASSPLGLQGQQETQYF.

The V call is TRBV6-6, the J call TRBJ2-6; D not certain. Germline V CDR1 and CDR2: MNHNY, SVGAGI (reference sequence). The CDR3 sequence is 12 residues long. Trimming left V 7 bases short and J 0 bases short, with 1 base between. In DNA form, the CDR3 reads TGTGCCAGCAACTCTGGGGCCAACGTCCTGACTTTC. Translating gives CASNSGANVLTF.

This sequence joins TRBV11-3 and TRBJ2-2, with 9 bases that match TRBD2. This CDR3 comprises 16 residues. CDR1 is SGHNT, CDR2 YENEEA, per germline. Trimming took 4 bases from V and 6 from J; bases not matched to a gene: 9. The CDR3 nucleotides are TGTGCCAGCAGCTCTGTAGCGGGAGCGGTAGCCGGGGAGCTGTTTTTT. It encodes CASSSVAGAVAGELFF.